Listed here are 10 T cell receptor beta chains from one sample, sequenced in a study of CD8+CD57+ T cells in acquired aplastic anemia. Previously, flow cytometry had revealed CD8+CD57+ cell expansion in the patients chosen for sequencing. CDR3 and TCR beta VDJ profiling relied on genomic DNA as the template. One entry per CDR3 protein, called by TCRdb with MiXCR from the reads. The data contain roughly 150,000 distinct CDR3 sequences, 40% to 50% of them singletons. The sample was sorted CD4+, CD8+, or CD8+CD57+ T cells (not recorded which) from PBMCs. These receptors originate from a human donor with aplastic anemia.

This clonotype has ten or more counts. The rearrangement links TRBV5-4 to TRBJ1-1, with a possible D match to TRBD1 (5 bases). In germline, CDR1 is SGHNT, CDR2 YYREEE (reference sequence). V gave up 4 bases and J gave up 0 bases, with 13 bases separating them. The CDR3 sequence is 15 residues long. CDR3 residues: CASSPEVGLNTEAFF. CDR3 nucleotides: TGTGCCAGCAGCCCGGAAGTGGGGCTGAACACTGAAGCTTTCTTT. Filled out from reference TRBV5-4 and TRBJ1-1, the complete variable domain reads ETGVTQSPTHLIKTRGQQVTLRCSSQSGHNTVSWYQQALGQGPQFIFQYYREEENGRGNFPPRFSGLQFPNYSSELNVNALELDDSALYLCASSPEVGLNTEAFFGQGTRLTVV.

This clonotype has only a few counts. The J gene is TRBJ2-2, the V gene TRBV4-3; 7 nucleotides align to TRBD1. Unmatched junction bases numbered 5, after V lost 4 bases and J lost 3 bases. In germline, CDR1 is LGHNA, CDR2 YSLEER. This CDR3 region has 15 residues. In DNA form, the CDR3 reads TGCGCCAGCAGCCTACAGGGGACCGACACCGGGGAGCTGTTTTTT. The encoded protein is CASSLQGTDTGELFF.

In regard to this clonotype: As the CDR3 is not closed by the conserved phenylalanine or tryptophan, this likely results from a read error. The chain employs TRBV7-2 and TRBJ1-1, with D unclear. CDR1 and CDR2 from the germline V gene are SGHTA and FQGNSA. V lost 7 bases and J lost 5, with 17 bases in between. The CDR3 contains 14 residues. The CDR3 region has the DNA TGTGCCAGCACGGGTCCTTCTCGAGGAACTGAAGCTTTCTCT. Translating it yields CASTGPSRGTEAFS.

The DNA for the CDR3 is TGCAGTGCTGGGATACCTGGGGGGGCCGAGCAGTACTTC. Translation: CSAGIPGGAEQYF. The V call is TRBV20-1, the J call TRBJ2-7, with D possibly matching TRBD2 (7 bases). Trimming removed 5 bases from V and 6 bases from J, with 17 bases in between. The CDR3 has 13 residues. Germline CDR1 and CDR2: DFQATT and SNEGSKA (reference sequence).

V and J are TRBV7-9 and TRBJ2-7; D gene unclear. Germline V gene lookup returns CDR1 SEHNR and CDR2 FQNEAQ (reference sequence). CDR3 length: 12 residues. V shed 2 bases and J shed 3 bases, with 5 bases lying between them. For the CDR3, the DNA is TGTGCCAGCAGCTTACAGCACTACGAGCAGTACTTC. It is translated as CASSLQHYEQYF.

This sequence joins TRBV11-3 and TRBJ2-1; D call uncertain. V was cut by 1 base and J by 9 bases, with 13 bases left in between. CDR1 is SGHNT and CDR2 is YENEEA in the germline V gene. The CDR3 has 14 amino acids. CDR3 in DNA: TGTGCCAGCAGCTTAGGCCAAAGTAGAGGTGAGCAGTTCTTC. Encoded protein: CASSLGQSRGEQFF.

The chain employs TRBV6-1 and TRBJ2-7; perhaps TRBD2 as D (5 bases). Trimming removed 4 bases from V and 3 bases from J, with 13 bases in between. CDR3 size: 14 residues. Germline V gene lookup returns CDR1 MNHNS and CDR2 SASEGT. The CDR3 nucleotides are TGTGCCAGCAGTGGGTGGAGCGGTCACTACGAGCAGTACTTC. As protein: CASSGWSGHYEQYF.

V and J are TRBV4-1 and TRBJ1-5, with TRBD1 as a possible D gene (5 bases). V lost 2 bases and J 10 bases, leaving 12 bases between the germline ends. This CDR3 is 13 amino acids long. Germline V gives CDR1 MGHRA, CDR2 YSYEKL. The CDR3 DNA is TGCGCCAGCAGCCAACAGGGCGACCAACCCCAGCATTTT. This encodes CASSQQGDQPQHF.

J is TRBJ1-2 and V is TRBV18; no reliable D call. Trimming took 0 bases from V and 2 from J, leaving 7 bases between them. The CDR3 spans 14 residues. Germline V gene sequence: CDR1 KGHSH, CDR2 LQKENI. The CDR3 is CASSPPSVNYGYTF. CDR3 bases: TGTGCCAGCTCACCACCTTCAGTGAACTATGGCTACACCTTC.

The chain's CDR3 is CASSLGILGQEQYF. CDR3 nucleotide sequence: TGTGCCAGCAGCTTAGGCATCCTCGGACAAGAGCAGTACTTC. The chain couples TRBV7-8 to TRBJ2-7; possibly TRBD1 for D (5 bases). CDR3 size: 14 residues. V lost 1 base and J 7 bases, leaving 14 bases between the germline ends. CDR1 is SGHVS, CDR2 FQNEAQ, per germline.